A single sample is the source of the 11 T cell receptor beta chains below, sequenced in a study of T cell clonality in common variable immunodeficiency. Findings of the study overall: Fewer deletions and N-nucleotide insertions were reportedly seen in common variable immunodeficiency TCR beta sequences.

No antigen has been assigned to these receptors. Measured with immunoSEQ multiplex PCR; TCRdb has only the in-frame clones, and not every one. The sample has several thousand clones, and its top ten clones hold approximately 3.7%. The sample comprised peripheral blood mononuclear cells. The receptors originated from a human donor with common variable immunodeficiency.

As to this clone: The CDR3 goes on 3 residues after the read ends, and that part is filled in from the germline J gene. V and J are TRBV13 and TRBJ2-7; TRBD1 matches 7 bases. The V gene's germline CDR1 is PRHDT and CDR2 FYEKMQ (reference sequence). There are 15 residues in the CDR3. The ends lost 5 bases at V and 0 bases at J; junction bases unmatched: 7. The sequenced CDR3 bases are TGTGCCAGCAGCAAGGGACAGCGGAGCTCCTACGAG. This encodes CASSKGQRSSYE. The whole CDR3 reads CASSKGQRSSYEQYF.

Of note for this clone: The CDR3 extends 3 residues past the end of the read, so its final part is completed from the germline J gene. The V and J genes are TRBV11-2 and TRBJ2-7, with 7 bases aligning to TRBD1. The CDR3 spans 15 residues. V was clipped by 4 bases and J by 4 bases; unmatched bases: 10. Germline assignment: CDR1 SGHAT and CDR2 FQNNGV. The CDR3 DNA, read in part, is TGTGCCAGCAGCTCCTACAGGGGTCTGGCGTACGAG. Translating it yields CASSSYRGLAYE. The full CDR3 is CASSSYRGLAYEQYF. The full variable domain, rest sourced from reference TRBV11-2 and TRBJ2-7, is EAGVAQSPRYKIIEKRQSVAFWCNPISGHATLYWYQQILGQGPKLLIQFQNNGVVDDSQLPKDRFSAERLKGVDSTLKIQPAKLEDSAVYLCASSSYRGLAYEQYFGPGTRLTVT.

Of note for this clone: The CDR3 end lies 3 residues beyond the end of the read and is filled in from the germline J gene. The chain employs TRBV6-2 or TRBV6-3 and TRBJ1-5; TRBD1 might be the D (5 bases). CDR3 length equals 14 residues. Germline V gene sequence: CDR1 MNHEY, CDR2 SVGEGT. V was pared by 6 bases and J by 0 bases, with 9 bases between. This CDR3 reads CASSRQTSNQPQHF. The sequenced part of the CDR3 DNA is TGTGCCAGCAGCCGACAGACTAGCAATCAGCCC.

About this clone itself: Read coverage stops 3 residues before the CDR3 terminus; the germline J gene supplies the remainder. The chain carries TRBV5-6 and TRBJ2-1; D uncertain. CDR1 is SGHDT and CDR2 is YYEEEE in the germline V gene. Deletions cut 4 bases from V and 8 bases from J, with 13 bases between. The CDR3 covers 13 residues. The CDR3 region is CASSVDIVDEQFF. The sequenced part of the CDR3 DNA is TGTGCCAGCAGCGTTGACATAGTCGATGAG.

This clone counts as medium-sized by frequency. The read falls 3 residues short of the CDR3 end, and the missing part is taken from the germline J gene. The rearrangement links TRBV6-2 or TRBV6-3 to TRBJ2-3; TRBD1 matches at 7 bases. CDR3 size: 16 residues. The germline V gene encodes CDR1 MNHEY and CDR2 SVGEGT. Germline trimming cut 5 bases from V and 4 bases from J; bases unmatched to any gene: 12. The sequenced part of the CDR3 DNA is TGTGCCAGCAGTACCCCTAACAGGGGAAGGGCAGATACG. It codes for CASSTPNRGRADT. The whole CDR3 is CASSTPNRGRADTQYF.

About this clone itself: The CDR3 end falls 3 residues outside the read, so it is completed with the germline J gene. This chain connects TRBV7-9 to TRBJ2-7; the D gene is possibly TRBD2 (5 bases). Germline V gives CDR1 SEHNR, CDR2 FQNEAQ (reference sequence). The CDR3 totals 14 residues. V was cut by 4 bases and J by 4 bases, with 14 bases left in between. The CDR3: CASSSSGSLYEQYF. The part of the CDR3 DNA that was read is TGTGCCAGCAGCTCCAGCGGATCCCTTTACGAG.

Turning to this clone: Read sequence stops 3 residues before the CDR3 end, and the germline J gene provides the missing end. The chain uses TRBV18 and TRBJ1-3, with 7 bases aligning to TRBD1. There are 17 residues in the CDR3. V lost 4 bases and J lost 0; bases outside the gene matches: 9. Per the germline V gene, CDR1 is KGHSH and CDR2 is LQKENI. This CDR3 reads CASSQTGQILSGNTIYF. The CDR3 bases that were read are TGTGCCAGCTCACAAACGGGACAGATCCTCTCTGGAAACACC.

This clone is called medium-sized based on its frequency. The DNA ends 3 residues before the CDR3 does, and the rest of the CDR3 is filled in from the germline J gene. V and J are TRBV20-1 and TRBJ1-4; 7 nucleotides agree with TRBD1. Germline V CDR1 and CDR2: DFQATT, SNEGSKA (reference sequence). The CDR3 covers 14 residues. The V and J ends lost 3 bases and 7 bases, in that order; junction bases with no gene match: 8. Incomplete CDR3 DNA: TGCAGTGCTAGTGTCTCAGGGGGGTTTGAAAAA. Translated: CSASVSGGFEK. In full, the CDR3 reads CSASVSGGFEKLFF.

Concerning this clone itself: The CDR3 is cut off 3 residues early in the read; its end comes from the germline J gene. The V call is TRBV19, the J call TRBJ1-5, with 8 nucleotides matching TRBD1. V gave up 7 bases and J gave up 4 bases; unmatched junction bases: 9. This CDR3 spans 15 amino acids. Germline CDR1 LNHDA, CDR2 SQIVND (reference sequence). This chain's CDR3 is CASTMTGEGNQPQHF. CDR3 DNA (partial): TGTGCCAGTACCATGACAGGGGAAGGGAATCAGCCC.

On this clone: The CDR3 goes on 3 residues after the read ends, and that part is filled in from the germline J gene. The chain is built from TRBV2 and TRBJ1-1; 8 nucleotides agree with TRBD1. CDR1 and CDR2 (germline): SNHLY, FYNNEI. This CDR3 is built from 15 residues. With V trimmed by 2 bases and J by 1 base, 3 bases remained unmatched. The sequenced CDR3 bases are TGTGCCAGCAGTGAACAGGGGGCAGGGAACACTGAA. It codes for CASSEQGAGNTE. In full, the CDR3 is CASSEQGAGNTEAFF. Based on the CDR3 plus reference TRBV2 and TRBJ1-1, the full variable domain is EPEVTQTPSHQVTQMGQEVILRCVPISNHLYFYWYRQILGQKVEFLVSFYNNEISEKSEIFDDQFSVERPDGSNFTLKIRSTKLEDSAMYFCASSEQGAGNTEAFFGQGTRLTVV.

This clone is labeled medium-sized (0.01 to 0.1%) based on frequency. The read terminates 3 residues before the CDR3 end, so the remaining end is supplied by the germline J gene. The chain employs TRBV23-1 and TRBJ1-2, with 7 bases that match TRBD1. TRBV23-1 is filed as an ORF, its function uncertain. This CDR3 has 14 residues. V dropped 2 bases and J dropped 3; count of bases not matched to a gene: 3. The sequenced CDR3 bases are TGCGCCAGCAGTCAAATTGACAGGGACTATGGC. Protein product: CASSQIDRDYG. The whole CDR3 protein reads CASSQIDRDYGYTF.